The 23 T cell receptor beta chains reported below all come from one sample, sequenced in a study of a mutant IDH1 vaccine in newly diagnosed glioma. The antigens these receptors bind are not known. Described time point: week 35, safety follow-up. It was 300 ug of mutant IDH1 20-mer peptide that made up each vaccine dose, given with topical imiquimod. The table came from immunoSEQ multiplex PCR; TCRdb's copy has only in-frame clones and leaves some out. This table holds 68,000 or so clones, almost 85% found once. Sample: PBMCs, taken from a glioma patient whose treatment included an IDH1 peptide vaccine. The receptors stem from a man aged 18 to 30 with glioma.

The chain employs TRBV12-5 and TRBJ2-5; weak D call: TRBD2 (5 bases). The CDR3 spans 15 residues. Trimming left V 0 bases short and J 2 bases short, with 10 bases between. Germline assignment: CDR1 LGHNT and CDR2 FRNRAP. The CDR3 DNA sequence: TGTGCTAGTGGTTTGGTACTAGGCTTACAAGAGACCCAGTACTTC. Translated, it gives CASGLVLGLQETQYF.

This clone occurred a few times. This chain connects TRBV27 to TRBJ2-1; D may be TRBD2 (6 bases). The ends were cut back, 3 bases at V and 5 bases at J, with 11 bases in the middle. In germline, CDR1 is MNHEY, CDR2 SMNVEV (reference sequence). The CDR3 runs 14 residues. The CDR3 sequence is CASSFWRADNEQFF. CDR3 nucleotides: TGTGCCAGCAGTTTCTGGAGGGCTGACAATGAGCAGTTCTTC.

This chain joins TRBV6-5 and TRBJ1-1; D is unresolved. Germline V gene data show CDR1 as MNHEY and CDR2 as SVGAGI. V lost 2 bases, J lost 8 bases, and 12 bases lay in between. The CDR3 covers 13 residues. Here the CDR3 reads CASSYMNANEAFF. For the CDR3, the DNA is TGTGCCAGCAGTTACATGAACGCCAACGAAGCTTTCTTT.

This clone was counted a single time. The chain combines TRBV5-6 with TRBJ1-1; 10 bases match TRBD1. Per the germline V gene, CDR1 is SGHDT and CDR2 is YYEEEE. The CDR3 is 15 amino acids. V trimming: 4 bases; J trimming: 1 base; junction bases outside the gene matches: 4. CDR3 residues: CASSPRDRGNTEAFF. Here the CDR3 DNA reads TGTGCCAGCAGCCCCAGGGACAGGGGGAACACTGAAGCTTTCTTT.

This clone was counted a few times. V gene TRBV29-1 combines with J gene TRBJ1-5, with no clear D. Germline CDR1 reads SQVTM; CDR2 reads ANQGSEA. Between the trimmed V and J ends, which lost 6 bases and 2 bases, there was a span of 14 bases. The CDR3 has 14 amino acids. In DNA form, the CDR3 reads TGCAGCGTCTTAGGTGAGGGCGGCAATCAGCCCCAGCATTTT. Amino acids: CSVLGEGGNQPQHF.

This CDR3 reads CASSGEYTEAFF. The CDR3 DNA follows: TGTGCCAGCAGCGGAGAGTACACTGAAGCTTTCTTT. The chain employs TRBV9 and TRBJ1-1; D is uncertain. The CDR3 totals 12 residues. V was clipped by 3 bases and J by 3 bases, with 6 bases between them. CDR1 and CDR2 from the germline V gene are SGDLS and YYNGEE.

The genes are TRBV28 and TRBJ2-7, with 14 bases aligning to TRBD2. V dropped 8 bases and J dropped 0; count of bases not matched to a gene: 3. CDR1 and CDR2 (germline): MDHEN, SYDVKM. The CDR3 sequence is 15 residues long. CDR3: CASGTSGGNSYEQYF. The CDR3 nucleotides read TGTGCCAGCGGGACTAGCGGGGGAAACTCCTACGAGCAGTACTTC.

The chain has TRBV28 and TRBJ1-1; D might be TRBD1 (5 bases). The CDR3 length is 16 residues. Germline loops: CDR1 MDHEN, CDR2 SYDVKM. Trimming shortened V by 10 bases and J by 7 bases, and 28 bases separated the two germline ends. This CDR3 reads CATGGVGSGPHVEAFF. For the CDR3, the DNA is TGTGCCACCGGAGGGGTGGGCAGCGGCCCGCACGTTGAAGCTTTCTTT.

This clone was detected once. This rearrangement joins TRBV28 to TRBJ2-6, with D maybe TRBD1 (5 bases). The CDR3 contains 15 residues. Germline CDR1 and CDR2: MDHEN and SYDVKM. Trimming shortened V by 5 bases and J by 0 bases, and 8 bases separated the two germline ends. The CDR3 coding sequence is TGTGCCAGCAGTCTACAGGACTCTGGGGCCAACGTCCTGACTTTC. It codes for CASSLQDSGANVLTF.

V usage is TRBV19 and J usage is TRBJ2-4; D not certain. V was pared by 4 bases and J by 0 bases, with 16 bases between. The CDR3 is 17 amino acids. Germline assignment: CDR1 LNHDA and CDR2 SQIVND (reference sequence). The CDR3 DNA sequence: TGTGCCAGTAGTAGTAGTTACCGGGCCTTAGCCAAAAACATTCAGTACTTC. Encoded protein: CASSSSYRALAKNIQYF.

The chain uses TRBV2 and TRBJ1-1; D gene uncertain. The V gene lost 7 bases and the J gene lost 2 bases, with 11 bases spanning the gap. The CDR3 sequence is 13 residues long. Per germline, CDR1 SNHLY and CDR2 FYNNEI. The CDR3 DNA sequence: TGTGCCAGCAAGTACCGGATTAACACTGAAGCTTTCTTT. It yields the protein CASKYRINTEAFF.

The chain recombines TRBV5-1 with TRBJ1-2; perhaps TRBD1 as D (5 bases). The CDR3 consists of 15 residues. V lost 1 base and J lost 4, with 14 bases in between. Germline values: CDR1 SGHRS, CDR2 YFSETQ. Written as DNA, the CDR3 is TGCGCCAGCAGCTTGCACCTCGGGGCCAGCTATGGCTACACCTTC. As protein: CASSLHLGASYGYTF.

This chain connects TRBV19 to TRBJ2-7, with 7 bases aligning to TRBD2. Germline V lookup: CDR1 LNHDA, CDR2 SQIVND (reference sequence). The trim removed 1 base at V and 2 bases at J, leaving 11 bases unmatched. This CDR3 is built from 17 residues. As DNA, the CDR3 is TGTGCCAGTAGTATAGTAGCTAGCGGCTCCGCCGCCTACGAGCAGTACTTC. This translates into CASSIVASGSAAYEQYF.

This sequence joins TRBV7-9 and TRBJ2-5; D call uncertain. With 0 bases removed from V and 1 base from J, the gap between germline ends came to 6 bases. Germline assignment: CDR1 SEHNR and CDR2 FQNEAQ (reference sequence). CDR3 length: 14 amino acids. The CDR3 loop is CASSLANFQETQYF. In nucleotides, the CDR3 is TGTGCCAGCAGCTTAGCTAACTTCCAAGAGACCCAGTACTTC.

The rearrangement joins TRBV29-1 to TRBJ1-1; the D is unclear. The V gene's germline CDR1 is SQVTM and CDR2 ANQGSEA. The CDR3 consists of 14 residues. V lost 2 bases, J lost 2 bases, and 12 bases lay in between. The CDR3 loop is CSVERVLANTEAFF. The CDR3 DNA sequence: TGCAGCGTTGAAAGGGTCTTAGCTAACACTGAAGCTTTCTTT.

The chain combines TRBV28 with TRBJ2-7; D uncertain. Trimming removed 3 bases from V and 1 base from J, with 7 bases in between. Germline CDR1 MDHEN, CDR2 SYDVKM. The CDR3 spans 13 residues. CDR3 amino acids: CASSLAQSYEQYF. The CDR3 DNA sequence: TGTGCCAGCAGTTTGGCGCAGTCCTACGAGCAGTACTTC.

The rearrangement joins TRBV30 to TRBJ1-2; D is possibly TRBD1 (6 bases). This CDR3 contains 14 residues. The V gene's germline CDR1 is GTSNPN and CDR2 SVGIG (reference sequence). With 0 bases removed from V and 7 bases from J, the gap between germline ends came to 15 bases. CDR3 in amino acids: CAWSVRRQGSGYTF. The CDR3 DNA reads TGTGCCTGGAGTGTAAGGCGGCAGGGGAGTGGCTACACCTTC.

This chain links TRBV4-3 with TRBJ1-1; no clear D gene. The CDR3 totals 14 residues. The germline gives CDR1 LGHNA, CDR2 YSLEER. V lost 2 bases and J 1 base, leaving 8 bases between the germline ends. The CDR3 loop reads CASSQYGKNTEAFF. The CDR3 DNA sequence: TGCGCCAGCAGCCAATACGGGAAGAACACTGAAGCTTTCTTT.

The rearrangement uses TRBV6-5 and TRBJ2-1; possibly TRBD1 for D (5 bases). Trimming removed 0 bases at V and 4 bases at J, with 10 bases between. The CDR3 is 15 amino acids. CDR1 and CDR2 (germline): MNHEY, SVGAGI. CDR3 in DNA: TGTGCCAGCAGTTACTCTAGGACATCTTACAATGAGCAGTTCTTC. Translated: CASSYSRTSYNEQFF.

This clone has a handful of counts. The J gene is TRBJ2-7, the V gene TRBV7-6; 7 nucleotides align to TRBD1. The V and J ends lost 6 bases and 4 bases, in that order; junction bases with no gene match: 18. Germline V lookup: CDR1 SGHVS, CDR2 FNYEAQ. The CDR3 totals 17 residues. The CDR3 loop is CASSPQPWGTVGYEQYF. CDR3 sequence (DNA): TGTGCCAGCAGTCCCCAGCCATGGGGGACAGTAGGATACGAGCAGTACTTC.

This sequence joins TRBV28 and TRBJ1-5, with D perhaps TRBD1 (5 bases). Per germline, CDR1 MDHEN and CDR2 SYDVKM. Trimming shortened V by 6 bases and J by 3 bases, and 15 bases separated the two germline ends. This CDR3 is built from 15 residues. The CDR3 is CASSMSTAHNQPQHF. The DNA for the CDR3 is TGTGCCAGCAGCATGTCGACAGCGCACAATCAGCCCCAGCATTTT.

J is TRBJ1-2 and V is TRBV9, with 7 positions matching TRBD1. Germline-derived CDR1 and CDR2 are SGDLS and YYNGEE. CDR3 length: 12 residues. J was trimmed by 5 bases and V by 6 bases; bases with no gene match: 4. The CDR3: CASTQGVYGYTF. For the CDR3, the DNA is TGTGCCAGCACCCAGGGGGTGTATGGCTACACCTTC.

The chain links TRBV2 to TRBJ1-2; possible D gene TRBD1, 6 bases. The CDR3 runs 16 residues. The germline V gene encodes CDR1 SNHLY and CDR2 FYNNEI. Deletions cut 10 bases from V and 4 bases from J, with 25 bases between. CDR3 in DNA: TGTGCCACTACGTTTTTCCAGGGGACCGTAGGCTATGGCTACACCTTC. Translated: CATTFFQGTVGYGYTF.